This T cell receptor (beta chain) was sequenced in a study of shared clonotypes between healthy human individuals. In the case of this clone: Its specificity is unknown.

After removal of 3 bases from V and 3 bases from J, the junction contained 8 bases not matched to a gene. Germline CDR1 reads MDHEN; CDR2 reads SYDVKM. The CDR3 length is 15 residues. Findings and limits, study-wide: A handful of donors shared 4.5% to 6.5% of their naive CD4 clonotypes.

Profiling relied on immunoSEQ multiplex PCR, and the TCRdb table lists in-frame clones only, not all of them. Of approximately 2,300,000 clones listed, roughly 92% are singletons. The TCR was taken from a man aged 18-30 years in good health. Some clones in this sample may be carry-over from other donors' samples. Sequencing input: naive CD4+ T cells from PBMCs. Subset in this sample: CD45RA+ positively selected. The J gene is TRBJ2-7, the V gene TRBV28, with 7 bases identical to TRBD1. For the CDR3, the DNA is TGTGCCAGCAGTTTGATCCGGGACAGAGACTACGAGCAGTACTTC. This gives the protein CASSLIRDRDYEQYF.